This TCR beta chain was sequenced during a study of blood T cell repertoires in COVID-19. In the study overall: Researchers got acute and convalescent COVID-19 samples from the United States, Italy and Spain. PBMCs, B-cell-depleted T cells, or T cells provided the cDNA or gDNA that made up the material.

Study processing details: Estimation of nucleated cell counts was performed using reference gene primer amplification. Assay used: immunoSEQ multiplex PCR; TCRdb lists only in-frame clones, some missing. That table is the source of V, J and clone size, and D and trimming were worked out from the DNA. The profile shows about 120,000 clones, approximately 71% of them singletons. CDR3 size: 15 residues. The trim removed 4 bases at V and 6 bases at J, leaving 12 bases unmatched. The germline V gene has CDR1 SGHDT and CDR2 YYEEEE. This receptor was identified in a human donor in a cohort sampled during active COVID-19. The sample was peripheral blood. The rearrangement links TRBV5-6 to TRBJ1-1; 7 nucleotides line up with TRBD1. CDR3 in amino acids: CASSADRARRAEAFF. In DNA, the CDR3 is TGTGCCAGCAGCGCCGACAGGGCCCGTAGGGCTGAAGCTTTCTTT.